The present T cell receptor (beta chain) was sequenced within a study of T-cell memory formation after mild COVID-19. TCRdb analysed the 5' RACE reads with MiXCR anew, one entry per CDR3 protein. The table records a few hundred thousand distinct CDR3 sequences, around 25% of them present only once. As concerns this clonotype: Its antigen remains unknown.

Study-wide results and caveats: Pre-infection memory harbored some responding clones, suggesting cross-reactive memory joined.

The V gene's germline CDR1 is MGHRA and CDR2 YSYEKL. CDR3 length: 16 amino acids. V was shortened by 0 bases and J by 7 bases, with 13 bases between the two germline ends. V gene TRBV4-1 combines with J gene TRBJ1-6; D call uncertain. This clonotype originated in an adult woman who had mild COVID-19 (a few samples of this study predate the infection). Cell type and time point are not known. The sequenced sample consisted of PBMCs or a T cell subset sorted from them (not recorded which). CDR3 residues: CASSQEFRAQNSPLHF. CDR3 DNA sequence: TGCGCCAGCAGCCAAGAGTTTCGGGCGCAAAATTCACCCCTCCACTTT.